Below, one T cell receptor beta chain is given with its context. The data were obtained in a study of Ad26.COV2.S vaccination and SARS-CoV-2 variants. Study at large: As a participant in COV1001, the donor was in the Ad26.COV2.S trial arm.

Clones were read by immunoSEQ multiplex PCR, and TCRdb kept only the in-frame ones, dropping some. Of 300,000 to 400,000 clones listed, 85% to 90% were seen once; the top ten hold under 2%. The CDR3 runs to 12 residues. Germline loops: CDR1 SQVTM, CDR2 ANQGSEA. V shed 7 bases and J shed 7 bases, with 16 bases lying between them. Described treatment: approximately 18 received Ad26.COV2.S at low or high dose, single or two shots; 5 received placebo; per-sample allocation not given. Each sample was drawn 63 days after the first injection (of vaccine or placebo). Material: peripheral blood, obtained in a trial of Ad26.COV2.S vaccine versus placebo. This clonotype was sampled from a person aged 18-60 years who received the Ad26.COV2.S COVID-19 vaccine or a placebo. The J gene is TRBJ1-2, the V gene TRBV29-1; a possible D gene is TRBD1 (5 bases). CDR3 DNA sequence: TGCAGCGGGAGGGGAGATCGGGGTGGCTACACCTTC. This encodes CSGRGDRGGYTF.